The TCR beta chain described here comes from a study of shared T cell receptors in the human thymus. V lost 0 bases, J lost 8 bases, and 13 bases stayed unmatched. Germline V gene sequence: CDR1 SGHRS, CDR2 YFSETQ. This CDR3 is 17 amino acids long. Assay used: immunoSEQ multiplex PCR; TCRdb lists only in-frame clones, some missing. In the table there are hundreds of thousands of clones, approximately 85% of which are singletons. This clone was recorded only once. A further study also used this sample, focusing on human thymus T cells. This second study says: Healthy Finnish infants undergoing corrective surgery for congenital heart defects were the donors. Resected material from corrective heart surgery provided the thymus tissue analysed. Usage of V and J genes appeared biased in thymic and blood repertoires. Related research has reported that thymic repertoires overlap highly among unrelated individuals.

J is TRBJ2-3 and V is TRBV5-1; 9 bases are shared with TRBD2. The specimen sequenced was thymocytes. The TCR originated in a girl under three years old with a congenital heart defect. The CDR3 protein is CASSLVGLAGRAGTQYF. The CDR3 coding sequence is TGCGCCAGCAGCTTGGTGGGTCTAGCGGGGAGAGCGGGTACGCAGTATTTT.